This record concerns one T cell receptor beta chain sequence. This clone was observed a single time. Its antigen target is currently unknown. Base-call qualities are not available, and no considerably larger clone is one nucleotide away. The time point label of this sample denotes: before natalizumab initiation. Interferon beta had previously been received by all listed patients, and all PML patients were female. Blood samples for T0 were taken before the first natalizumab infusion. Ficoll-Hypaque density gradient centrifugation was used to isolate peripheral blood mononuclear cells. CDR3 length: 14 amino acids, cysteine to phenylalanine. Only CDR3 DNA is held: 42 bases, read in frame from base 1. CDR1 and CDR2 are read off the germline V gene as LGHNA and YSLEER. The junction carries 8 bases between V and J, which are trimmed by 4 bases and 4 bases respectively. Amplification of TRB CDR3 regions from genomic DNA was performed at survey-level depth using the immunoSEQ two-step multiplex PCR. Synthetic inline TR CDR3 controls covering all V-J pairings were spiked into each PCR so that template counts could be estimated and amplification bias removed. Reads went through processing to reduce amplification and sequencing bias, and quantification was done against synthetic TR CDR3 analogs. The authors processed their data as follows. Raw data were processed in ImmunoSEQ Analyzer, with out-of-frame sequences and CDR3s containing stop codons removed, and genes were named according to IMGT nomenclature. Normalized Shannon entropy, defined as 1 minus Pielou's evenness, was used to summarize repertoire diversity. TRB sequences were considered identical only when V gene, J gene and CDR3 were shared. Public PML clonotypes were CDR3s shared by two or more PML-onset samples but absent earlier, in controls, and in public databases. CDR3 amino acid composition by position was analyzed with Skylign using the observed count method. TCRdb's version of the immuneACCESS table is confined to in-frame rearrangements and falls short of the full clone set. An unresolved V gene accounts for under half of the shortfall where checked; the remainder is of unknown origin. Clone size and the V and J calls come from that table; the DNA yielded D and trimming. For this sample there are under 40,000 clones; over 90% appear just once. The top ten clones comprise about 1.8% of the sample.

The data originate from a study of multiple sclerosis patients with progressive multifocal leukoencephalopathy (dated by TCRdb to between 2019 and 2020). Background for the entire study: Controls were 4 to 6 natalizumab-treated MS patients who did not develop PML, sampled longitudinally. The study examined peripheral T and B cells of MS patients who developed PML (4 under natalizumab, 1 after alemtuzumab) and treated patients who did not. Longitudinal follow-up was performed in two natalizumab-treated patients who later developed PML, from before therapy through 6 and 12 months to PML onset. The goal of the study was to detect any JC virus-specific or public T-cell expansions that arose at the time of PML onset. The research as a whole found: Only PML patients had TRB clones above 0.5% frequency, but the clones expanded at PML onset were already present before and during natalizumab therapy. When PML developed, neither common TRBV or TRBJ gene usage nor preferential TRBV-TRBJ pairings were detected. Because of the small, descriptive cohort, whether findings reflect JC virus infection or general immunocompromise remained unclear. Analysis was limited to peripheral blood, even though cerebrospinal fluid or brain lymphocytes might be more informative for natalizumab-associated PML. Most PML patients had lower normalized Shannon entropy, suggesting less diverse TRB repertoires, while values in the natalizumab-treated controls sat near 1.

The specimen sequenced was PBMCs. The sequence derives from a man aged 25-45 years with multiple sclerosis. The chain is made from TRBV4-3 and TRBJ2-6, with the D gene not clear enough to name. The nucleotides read TGCGCCAGCAGCCCTTCAACCGGGGCCAACGTCCTGACTTTC. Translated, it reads CASSPSTGANVLTF.